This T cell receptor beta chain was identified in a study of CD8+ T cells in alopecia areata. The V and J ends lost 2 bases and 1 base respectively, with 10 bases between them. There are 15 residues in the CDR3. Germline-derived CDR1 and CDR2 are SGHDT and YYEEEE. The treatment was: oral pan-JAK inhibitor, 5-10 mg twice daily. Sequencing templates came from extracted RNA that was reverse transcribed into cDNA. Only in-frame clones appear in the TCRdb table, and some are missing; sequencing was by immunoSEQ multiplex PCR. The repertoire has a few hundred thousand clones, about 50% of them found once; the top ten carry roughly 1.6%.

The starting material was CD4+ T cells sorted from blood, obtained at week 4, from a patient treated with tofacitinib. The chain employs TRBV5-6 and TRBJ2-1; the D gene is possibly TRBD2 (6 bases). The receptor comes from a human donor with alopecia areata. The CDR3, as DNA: TGTGCCAGCAGCTTTACGCGGGGATCCTACAATGAGCAGTTCTTC. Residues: CASSFTRGSYNEQFF.